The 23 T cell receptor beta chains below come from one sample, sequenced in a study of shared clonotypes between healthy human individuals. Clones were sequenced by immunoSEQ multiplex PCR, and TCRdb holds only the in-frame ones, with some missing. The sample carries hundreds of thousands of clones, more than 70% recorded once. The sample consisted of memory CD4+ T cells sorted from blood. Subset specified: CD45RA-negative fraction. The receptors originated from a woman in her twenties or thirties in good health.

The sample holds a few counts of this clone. DNA for the CDR3: TGCGCCAGCAGCCAAGGCTTCGGCTCTGGAAACACCATATATTTT. Protein product: CASSQGFGSGNTIYF. The chain employs TRBV4-1 and TRBJ1-3; D call uncertain. Germline loops: CDR1 MGHRA, CDR2 YSYEKL. V was clipped by 1 base and J by 0 bases, with 7 bases between them. The CDR3 consists of 15 residues.

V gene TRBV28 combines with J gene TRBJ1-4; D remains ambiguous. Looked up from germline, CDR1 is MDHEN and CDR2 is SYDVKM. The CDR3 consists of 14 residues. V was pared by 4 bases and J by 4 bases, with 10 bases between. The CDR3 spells CASSSKPYNEKLFF. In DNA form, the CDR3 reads TGTGCCAGCAGTTCCAAGCCTTATAATGAAAAACTGTTTTTT.

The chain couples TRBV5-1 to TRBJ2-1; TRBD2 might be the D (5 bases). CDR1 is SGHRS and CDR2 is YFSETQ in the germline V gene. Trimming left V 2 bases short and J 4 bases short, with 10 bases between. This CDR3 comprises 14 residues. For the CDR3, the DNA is TGCGCCAGCAGCTTATTCGGGAATTACAATGAGCAGTTCTTC. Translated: CASSLFGNYNEQFF. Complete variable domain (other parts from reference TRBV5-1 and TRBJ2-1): KAGVTQTPRYLIKTRGQQVTLSCSPISGHRSVSWYQQTPGQGLQFLFEYFSETQRNKGNFPGRFSGRQFSNSRSEMNVSTLELGDSALYLCASSLFGNYNEQFFGPGTRLTVL.

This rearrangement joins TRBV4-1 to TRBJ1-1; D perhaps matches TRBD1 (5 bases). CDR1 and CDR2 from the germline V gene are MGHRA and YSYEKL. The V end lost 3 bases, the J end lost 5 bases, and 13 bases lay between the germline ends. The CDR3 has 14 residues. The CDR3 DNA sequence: TGCGCCAGCAGCCAGGCGACGGGGCGGACTGAAGCTTTCTTT. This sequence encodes CASSQATGRTEAFF.

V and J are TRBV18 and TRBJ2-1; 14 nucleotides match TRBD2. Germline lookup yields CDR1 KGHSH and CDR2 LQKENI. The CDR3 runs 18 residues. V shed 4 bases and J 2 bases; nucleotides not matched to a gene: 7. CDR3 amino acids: CASSRGTSGSPTYNEQFF. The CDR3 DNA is TGTGCCAGCTCACGAGGGACTAGCGGGAGTCCAACCTACAATGAGCAGTTCTTC.

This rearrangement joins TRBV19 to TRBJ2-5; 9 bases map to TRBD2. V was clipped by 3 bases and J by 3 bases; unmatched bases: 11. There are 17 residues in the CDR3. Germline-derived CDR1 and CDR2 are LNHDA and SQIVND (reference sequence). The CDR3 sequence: CASSIPPPTSGKETQYF. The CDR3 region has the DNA TGTGCCAGTAGTATCCCACCCCCGACTAGCGGAAAAGAGACCCAGTACTTC.

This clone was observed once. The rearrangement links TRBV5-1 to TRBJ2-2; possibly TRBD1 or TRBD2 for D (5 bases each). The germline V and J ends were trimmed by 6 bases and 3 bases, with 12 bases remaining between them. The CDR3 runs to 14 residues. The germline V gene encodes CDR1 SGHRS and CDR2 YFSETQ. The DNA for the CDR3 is TGCGCCAGCACCTCCGGGACCTACACCGGGGAGCTGTTTTTT. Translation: CASTSGTYTGELFF.

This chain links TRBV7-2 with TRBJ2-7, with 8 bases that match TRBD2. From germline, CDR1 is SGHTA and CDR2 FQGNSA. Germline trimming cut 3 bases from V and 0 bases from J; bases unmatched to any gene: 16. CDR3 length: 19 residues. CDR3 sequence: CASSLSRVAGKPFSYEQYF. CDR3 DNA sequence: TGTGCCAGCAGCTTGAGTAGGGTAGCGGGAAAACCCTTCTCCTACGAGCAGTACTTC.

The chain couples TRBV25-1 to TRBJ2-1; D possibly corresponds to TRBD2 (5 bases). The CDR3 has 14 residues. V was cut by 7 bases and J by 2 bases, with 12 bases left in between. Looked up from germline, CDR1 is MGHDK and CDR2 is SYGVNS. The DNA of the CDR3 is TGTGCCAGCATTGGAGGAGGAACCTACAATGAGCAGTTCTTC. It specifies CASIGGGTYNEQFF.

In DNA, the CDR3 is TGTGCCAGCAGCGGCAGAGGATACACAGATACGCAGTATTTT. Amino acid sequence: CASSGRGYTDTQYF. The rearrangement links TRBV9 to TRBJ2-3; D remains ambiguous. The CDR3 has 14 residues. Trimming took off 3 bases at V and 2 bases at J, with 10 bases between the two ends. Per the germline V gene, CDR1 is SGDLS and CDR2 is YYNGEE.

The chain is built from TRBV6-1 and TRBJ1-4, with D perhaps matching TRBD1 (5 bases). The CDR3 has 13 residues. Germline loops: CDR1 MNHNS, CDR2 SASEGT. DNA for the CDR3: TGTGCAGTGGGGCGGCGCACTAATGAAAAACTGTTTTTT. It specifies CAVGRRTNEKLFF.

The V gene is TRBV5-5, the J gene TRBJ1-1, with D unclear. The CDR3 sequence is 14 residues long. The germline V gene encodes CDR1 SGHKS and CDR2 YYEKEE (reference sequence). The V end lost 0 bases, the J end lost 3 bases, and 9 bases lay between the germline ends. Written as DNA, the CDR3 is TGTGCCAGCAGCTTGGTTCAGGACCACACTGAAGCTTTCTTT. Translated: CASSLVQDHTEAFF.

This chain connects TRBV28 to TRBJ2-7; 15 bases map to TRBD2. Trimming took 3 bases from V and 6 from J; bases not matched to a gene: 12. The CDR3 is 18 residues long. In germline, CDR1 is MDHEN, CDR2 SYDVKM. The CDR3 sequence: CASSFGLAGGLSPAEQYF. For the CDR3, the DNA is TGTGCCAGCAGTTTCGGACTAGCGGGAGGGCTATCCCCTGCCGAGCAGTACTTC. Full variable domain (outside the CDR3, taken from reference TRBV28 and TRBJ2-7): DVKVTQSSRYLVKRTGEKVFLECVQDMDHENMFWYRQDPGLGLRLIYFSYDVKMKEKGDIPEGYSVSREKKERFSLILESASTNQTSMYLCASSFGLAGGLSPAEQYFGPGTRLTVT.

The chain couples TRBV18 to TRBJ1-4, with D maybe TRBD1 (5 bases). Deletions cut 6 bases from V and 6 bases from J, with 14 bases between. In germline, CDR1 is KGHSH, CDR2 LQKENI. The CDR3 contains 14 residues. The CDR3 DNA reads TGTGCCAGCTCCCTCCCCGGAGGGGATGAAAAACTGTTTTTT. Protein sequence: CASSLPGGDEKLFF.

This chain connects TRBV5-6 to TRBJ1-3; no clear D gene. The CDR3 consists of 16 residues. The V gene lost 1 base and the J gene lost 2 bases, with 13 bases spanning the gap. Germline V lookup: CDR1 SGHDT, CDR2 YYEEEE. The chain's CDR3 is CASSLLYRDTGNTIYF. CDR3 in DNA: TGTGCCAGCAGCTTGCTCTATAGGGATACTGGAAACACCATATATTTT.

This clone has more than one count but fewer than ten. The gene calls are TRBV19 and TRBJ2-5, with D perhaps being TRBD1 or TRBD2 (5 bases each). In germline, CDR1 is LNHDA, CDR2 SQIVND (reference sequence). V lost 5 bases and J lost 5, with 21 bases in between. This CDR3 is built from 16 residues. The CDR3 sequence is CASSPGRDPRRETQYF. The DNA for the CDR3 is TGTGCCAGTAGTCCAGGCCGGGACCCAAGACGGGAGACCCAGTACTTC. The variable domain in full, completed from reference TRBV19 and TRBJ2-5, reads DGGITQSPKYLFRKEGQNVTLSCEQNLNHDAMYWYRQDPGQGLRLIYYSQIVNDFQKGDIAEGYSVSREKKESFPLTVTSAQKNPTAFYLCASSPGRDPRRETQYFGPGTRLLVL.

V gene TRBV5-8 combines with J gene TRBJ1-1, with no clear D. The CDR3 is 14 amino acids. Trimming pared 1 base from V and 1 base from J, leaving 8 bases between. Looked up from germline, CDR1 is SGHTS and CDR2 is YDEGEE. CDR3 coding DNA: TGTGCCAGCAGCTTGTATGGCGGGAACACTGAAGCTTTCTTT. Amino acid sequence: CASSLYGGNTEAFF.

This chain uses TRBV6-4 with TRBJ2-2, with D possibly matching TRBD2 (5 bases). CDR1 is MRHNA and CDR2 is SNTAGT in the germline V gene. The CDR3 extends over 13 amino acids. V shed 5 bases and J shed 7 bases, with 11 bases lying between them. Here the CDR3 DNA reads TGTGCCAGCAGTCGTAGCGCGAACGGGGAGCTGTTTTTT. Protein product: CASSRSANGELFF.

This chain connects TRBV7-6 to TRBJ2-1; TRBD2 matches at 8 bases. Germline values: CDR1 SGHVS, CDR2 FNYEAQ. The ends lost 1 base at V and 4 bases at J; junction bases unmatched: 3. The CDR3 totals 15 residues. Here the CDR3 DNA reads TGTGCCAGCAGCTTAGTACTAGCGGCATACAATGAGCAGTTCTTC. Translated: CASSLVLAAYNEQFF.

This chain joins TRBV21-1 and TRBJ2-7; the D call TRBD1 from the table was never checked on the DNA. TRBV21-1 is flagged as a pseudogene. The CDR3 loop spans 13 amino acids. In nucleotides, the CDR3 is TGTGCCAGCAGCAAATCCACAGGCTGCGAGCAGTACTTC. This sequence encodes CASSKSTGCEQYF.

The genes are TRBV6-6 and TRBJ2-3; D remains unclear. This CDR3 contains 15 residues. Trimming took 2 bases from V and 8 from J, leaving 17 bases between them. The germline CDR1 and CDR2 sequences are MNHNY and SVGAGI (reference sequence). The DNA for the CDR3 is TGTGCCAGCAGTTACAGCCAGGCAGGCCTACTTACGCAGTATTTT. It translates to CASSYSQAGLLTQYF.

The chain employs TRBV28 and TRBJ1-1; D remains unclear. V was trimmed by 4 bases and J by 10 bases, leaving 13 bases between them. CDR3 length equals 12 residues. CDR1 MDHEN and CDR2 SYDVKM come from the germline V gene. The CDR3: CASSYPGRGAFF. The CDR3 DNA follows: TGTGCCAGCAGTTACCCCGGGAGAGGAGCTTTCTTT.

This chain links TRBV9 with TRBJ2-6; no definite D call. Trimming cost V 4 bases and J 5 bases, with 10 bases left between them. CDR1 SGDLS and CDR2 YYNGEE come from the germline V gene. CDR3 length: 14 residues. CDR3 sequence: CASSPIQRANVLTF. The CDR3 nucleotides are TGTGCCAGCAGCCCAATTCAGCGGGCCAACGTCCTGACTTTC.